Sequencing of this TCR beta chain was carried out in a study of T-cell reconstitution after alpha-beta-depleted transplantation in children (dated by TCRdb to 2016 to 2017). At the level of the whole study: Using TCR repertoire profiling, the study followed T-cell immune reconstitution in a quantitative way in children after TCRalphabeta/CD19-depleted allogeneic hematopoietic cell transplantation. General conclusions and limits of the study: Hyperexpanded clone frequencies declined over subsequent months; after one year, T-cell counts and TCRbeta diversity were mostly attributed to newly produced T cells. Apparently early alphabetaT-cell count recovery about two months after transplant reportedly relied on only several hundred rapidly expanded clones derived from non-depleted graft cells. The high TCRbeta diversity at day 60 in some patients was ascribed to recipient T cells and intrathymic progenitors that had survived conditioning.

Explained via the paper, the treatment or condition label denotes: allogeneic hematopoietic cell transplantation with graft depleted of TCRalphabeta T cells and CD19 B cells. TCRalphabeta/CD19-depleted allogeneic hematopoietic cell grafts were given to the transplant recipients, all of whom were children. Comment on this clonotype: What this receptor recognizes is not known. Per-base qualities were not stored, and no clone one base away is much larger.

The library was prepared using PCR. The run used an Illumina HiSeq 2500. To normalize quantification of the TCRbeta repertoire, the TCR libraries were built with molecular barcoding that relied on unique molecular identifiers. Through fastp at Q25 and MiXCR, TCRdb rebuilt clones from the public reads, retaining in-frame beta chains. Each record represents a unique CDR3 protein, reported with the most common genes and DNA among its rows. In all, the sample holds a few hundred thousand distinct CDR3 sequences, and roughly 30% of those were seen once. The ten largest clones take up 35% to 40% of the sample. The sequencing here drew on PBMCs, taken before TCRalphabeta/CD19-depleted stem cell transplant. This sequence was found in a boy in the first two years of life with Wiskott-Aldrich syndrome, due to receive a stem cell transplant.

The sequenced DNA: TGTGCCAGCAGTTACGCCCCCGGGGCGGGTGGCTACACCTTC. This yields the protein CASSYAPGAGGYTF. The sequence is built from TRBV6-5 and TRBJ1-2; TRBD1 could be the D gene, as 5 bases match. Trimming takes 2 bases from V and 7 bases from J, and the germline ends sit 14 bases apart. CDR1 and CDR2, looked up from the germline V gene, are MNHEY and SVGAGI. The CDR3, cysteine through phenylalanine, is 14 amino acids long. The retained sequence is limited to the CDR3, 42 bases, with the frame set at the first base.